This T cell receptor beta chain stems from a study of T cell responses to AZD1222 COVID-19 vaccine. Data came from immunoSEQ multiplex PCR; TCRdb stores just in-frame clones and leaves some out. The sample carries 150,000 to 200,000 clones, about 92% recorded once. This clone was recorded once. Its cognate antigen is unknown. The CDR3 contains 13 residues. V was cut by 6 bases and J by 11 bases, with 19 bases left in between. From germline, CDR1 is MNHEY and CDR2 SVGAGI. Study-level results: Baseline testing showed seropositivity in only six AZD1222 recipients. Clonal diversity was possibly underestimated, and the donors were mostly white British, with more females. A reported finding is that nearly half of spike-specific TCRs target unmutated variant regions.

Sequencing used peripheral blood, obtained 28 days after the second dose of the MenACWY control vaccine. The TCR was taken from an adult who received the MenACWY meningococcal vaccine as a control. The rearrangement uses TRBV6-5 and TRBJ1-1; D is unclear. The CDR3 loop is CASSPRSQIGAFF. As DNA, the CDR3 is TGTGCCAGCAGCCCACGCAGTCAGATCGGGGCTTTCTTT.